This TCR beta chain was retrieved from a study of blood T cells in healthy people across ages. Study-wide results and limits: Investigators treated diversity estimates from one million T cells as underestimates.

This CDR3 is 16 amino acids long. Germline CDR1 DFQATT, CDR2 SNEGSKA (reference sequence). Sample-barcoded 5' priming and a J-beta primer mix drove a second PCR of 7 to 11 cycles. TCRdb re-called the 5' RACE reads with MiXCR, one entry per CDR3 protein. This sample yields some 760,000 distinct CDR3 sequences, of which 20% to 25% are seen a single time; under 4.5% belongs to the top ten. Of note for this clonotype: Its antigen is unknown. This may be a read error, as it is one base from a much larger clone.

Samples each had at least 5 micrograms of total RNA extracted. Separately, the same data were catalogued under a study of T cells of mothers and their children.

This TCR derives from a boy younger than 18 in good health. Sequencing was done on a sample of blood. The chain is built from TRBV20-1 and TRBJ2-3; the match to TRBD2 covers 14 bases. DNA of the CDR3: TGCGGTGCTAGACCGGGACTAGCGGGAGTAGCAGATACGCAGTATTTT. Amino acid sequence: CGARPGLAGVADTQYF.